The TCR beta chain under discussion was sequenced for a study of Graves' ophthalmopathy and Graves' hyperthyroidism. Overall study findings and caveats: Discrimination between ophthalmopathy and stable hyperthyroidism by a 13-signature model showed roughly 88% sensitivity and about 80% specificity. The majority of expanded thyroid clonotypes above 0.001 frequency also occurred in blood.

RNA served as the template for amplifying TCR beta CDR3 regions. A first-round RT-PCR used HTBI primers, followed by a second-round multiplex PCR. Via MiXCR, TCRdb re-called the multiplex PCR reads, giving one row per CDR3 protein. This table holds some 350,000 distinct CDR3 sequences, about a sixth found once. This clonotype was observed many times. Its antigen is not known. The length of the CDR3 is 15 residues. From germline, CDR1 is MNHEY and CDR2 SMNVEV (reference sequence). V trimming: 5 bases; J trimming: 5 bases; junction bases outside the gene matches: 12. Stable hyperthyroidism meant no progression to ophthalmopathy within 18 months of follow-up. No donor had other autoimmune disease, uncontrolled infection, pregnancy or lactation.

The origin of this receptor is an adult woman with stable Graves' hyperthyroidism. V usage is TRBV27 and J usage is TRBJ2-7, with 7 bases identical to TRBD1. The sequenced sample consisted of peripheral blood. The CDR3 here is CASSPGTEKTHEQYF. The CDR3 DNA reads TGTGCCAGCAGTCCGGGGACAGAAAAGACCCACGAGCAGTACTTC.